The T cell receptor (beta chain) under discussion was sequenced for a study of OX40 agonist ivuxolimab in advanced cancers. Study details: Patients in the trial were receiving intravenous ivuxolimab every 2 weeks, at doses of 0.01 to 10 mg/kg. Partial responses were achieved by three patients, one with hepatocellular carcinoma and two with cutaneous melanoma.

The CDR3 has 17 amino acids. Deletions cut 6 bases from V and 2 bases from J, with 17 bases between. Germline loops: CDR1 SNHLY, CDR2 FYNNEI. This clone was detected only a few times. Measured with immunoSEQ multiplex PCR; TCRdb has only the in-frame clones, and not every one. The sample carries 69,000 or so clones, 65% to 90% recorded once. This sequence joins TRBV2 and TRBJ2-6; D remains ambiguous. The source is an adult with an advanced solid tumor such as melanoma, head and neck, liver or kidney cancer. The specimen comprised CD4+ or CD8+ T cells sorted from blood, sampled in a trial of the OX40 agonist ivuxolimab. CDR3 nucleotide sequence: TGTGCCAGCAGGGGCAGTTCTACAAGGCCTGGGGCCAACGTCCTGACTTTC. Its protein product is CASRGSSTRPGANVLTF.